These 4 T cell receptor beta chains were sequenced from one sample in a study of T-cell reconstitution after alpha-beta-depleted transplantation in children. It was with unique molecular identifiers that the TCRbeta library was prepared. TCRdb re-analysed the PCR reads in MiXCR, keeping a single row per CDR3 protein. The sample yields a few hundred thousand distinct CDR3 sequences, about a fifth seen once. The sample was PBMCs from the stem cell graft donor, taken from the stem cell graft. The receptors shown here come from a human donor who donated a stem cell graft to a child with acute myeloid leukemia.

This clonotype was seen repeatedly, ten times or more. The CDR3 sequence: CASSPTSGRAVDEQFF. CDR3 sequence (DNA): TGTGCCAGCAGTCCGACTAGCGGGAGGGCCGTCGATGAGCAGTTCTTC. The V and J genes are TRBV12-3 or TRBV12-4 and TRBJ2-1; 14 bases align to TRBD2. There are 16 residues in the CDR3. Trimming removed 5 bases from V and 8 bases from J; junction bases left unmatched: 8.

In this sample, this clonotype turned up a few times. V and J are TRBV20-1 and TRBJ2-1, with 14 positions matching TRBD2. There are 15 residues in the CDR3. J was trimmed by 8 bases and V by 1 base; bases with no gene match: 4. Germline V CDR1 and CDR2: DFQATT, SNEGSKA (reference sequence). DNA for the CDR3: TGCAGTGCTAGAGGGGGACTAGCGGGAGTCCATGAGCAGTTCTTC. As protein: CSARGGLAGVHEQFF.

This chain links TRBV20-1 with TRBJ2-1, with 7 bases that match TRBD2. Germline CDR1 is DFQATT and CDR2 is SNEGSKA (reference sequence). Losses at the gene ends were 3 bases for V and 0 bases for J; bases not matched to a gene: 8. The CDR3 extends over 16 amino acids. Here the CDR3 DNA reads TGCAGTGCTAGCCTAGCGGAACCGAGCTCCTACAATGAGCAGTTCTTC. Protein product: CSASLAEPSSYNEQFF.

Ten or more counts support this clonotype. The chain carries TRBV20-1 and TRBJ2-2; D unclear. The CDR3 covers 14 residues. V lost 3 bases and J lost 4, with 12 bases in between. Germline CDR1 reads DFQATT; CDR2 reads SNEGSKA (reference sequence). The CDR3 reads CSASLGSGTGELFF. For the CDR3, the DNA is TGCAGTGCTAGTCTCGGATCGGGCACCGGGGAGCTGTTTTTT.